Listed below are T cell receptor beta chains from one sample, sequenced in a study of shared clonotypes between healthy human individuals. Generated by immunoSEQ multiplex PCR, the TCRdb table keeps only in-frame clones and is missing some. Here the sample spans roughly 1,100,000 clones, 70% to 80% being singletons. Sequencing was done on a sample of memory CD4+ T cells sorted from blood. These TCRs come from a man aged 18 to 30 in good health. The CDR3 runs from the conserved cysteine through the conserved F or W. A D gene is named only where the DNA matches it firmly. Clone size appears in some rows only: once, few, many, or a class for an expanded clone.

length	J	size	V	D	CDR3	DNA
17	TRBJ2-1	-	TRBV4-1	TRBD1	CASSQASGGQGLNEQFF	TGCGCCAGCAGCCAAGCCTCAGGAGGACAGGGGTTGAATGAGCAGTTCTTC
10	TRBJ2-3	few	TRBV30	-	CASYAGTQYF	TGTGCCTCCTATGCTGGTACGCAGTATTTT
12	TRBJ2-7	-	TRBV11-2	-	CASSSQGYEQYF	TGTGCCAGCAGCTCCCAGGGGTACGAGCAGTACTTC
18	TRBJ1-3	-	TRBV7-9	-	CASSLSAGKSYSGNTIYF	TGTGCCAGCAGCTTATCTGCAGGGAAATCCTACTCTGGAAACACCATATATTTT
15	TRBJ2-7	-	TRBV6-5	TRBD1	CASSSPGQSSYEQYF	TGTGCCAGCAGTTCACCGGGACAGTCCTCCTACGAGCAGTACTTC
14	TRBJ2-7	-	TRBV10-3	-	CASVRGEGAYEQYF	TGTGCCTCAGTAAGGGGGGAAGGGGCCTACGAGCAGTACTTC
14	TRBJ2-7	-	TRBV5-1	TRBD1	CASSAGTGGGEQYF	TGCGCCAGCAGCGCCGGGACAGGGGGCGGGGAGCAGTACTTC
14	TRBJ1-3	-	TRBV5-1	-	CASSLEPAGNTIYF	TGCGCCAGCAGCTTGGAACCAGCTGGAAACACCATATATTTT
13	TRBJ2-7	-	TRBV11-2	-	CASSGDRSHEQYF	TGTGCCAGCAGCGGTGACAGAAGTCACGAGCAGTACTTC
17	TRBJ2-5	-	TRBV6-1	TRBD2	CASSESSGGADQETQYF	TGTGCCAGCAGTGAGTCTAGCGGGGGGGCCGATCAAGAGACCCAGTACTTC
13	TRBJ2-1	-	TRBV19	-	CASSPSSGTQQFF	TGTGCCAGTAGCCCATCCTCAGGGACCCAGCAGTTCTTC
13	TRBJ2-5	-	TRBV4-1	-	CASSKGPQETQYF	TGCGCCAGCAGCAAAGGGCCCCAAGAGACCCAGTACTTC
12	TRBJ2-5	-	TRBV2	-	CASSDPRETQYF	TGTGCCAGCAGTGACCCTCGCGAGACCCAGTACTTC
15	TRBJ2-3	-	TRBV9	-	CASSLMGGAKNTQYF	TGTGCCAGCAGCCTGATGGGGGGGGCCAAGAATACGCAGTATTTT
15	TRBJ2-3	many	TRBV4-1	-	CASSHGLASTDTQYF	TGCGCCAGCAGCCACGGACTGGCAAGCACAGATACGCAGTATTTT
15	TRBJ1-1	-	TRBV5-8	-	CASSLVGMENWEAFF	TGTGCCAGCAGCTTGGTTGGGATGGAGAACTGGGAAGCTTTCTTT
12	TRBJ1-2	-	TRBV6-5	TRBD1	CASSLQGGGYTF	TGTGCCAGCAGTTTGCAGGGGGGTGGCTACACCTTC
14	TRBJ1-3	-	TRBV28	-	CASSRGGSGNTIYF	TGTGCCAGCAGCCGCGGGGGCTCTGGAAACACCATATATTTT
16	TRBJ2-1	-	TRBV7-2	TRBD2	CASSSLAGGINNEQFF	TGTGCCAGCAGCTCCTTAGCGGGGGGGATAAACAATGAGCAGTTCTTC
15	TRBJ1-2	-	TRBV6-1	-	CASSEDGWSLYGYIF	TGTGCCAGCAGTGAAGATGGATGGTCGTTATATGGCTACATCTTC
15	TRBJ2-7	few	TRBV7-2	-	CASSSTSGQRNEQYF	TGTGCCAGCAGCTCCACCTCTGGACAGAGGAACGAGCAGTACTTC
16	TRBJ2-2	-	TRBV7-8	TRBD2	CASSFYVAGGTGELFF	TGTGCCAGCAGCTTCTATGTAGCGGGGGGAACCGGGGAGCTGTTTTTT
13	TRBJ1-3	-	TRBV12-5	-	CASGYTTGNTIYF	TGTGCTAGTGGTTACACGACTGGAAACACCATATATTTT
17	TRBJ2-7	once	TRBV23-1	-	CASTRSSNGGRGYEQYF	TGCGCCAGCACCCGGTCCAGTAACGGAGGAAGGGGATACGAGCAGTACTTC
16	TRBJ2-7	-	TRBV7-8	TRBD2	CASSSPSGRAVGMRYF	TGTGCCAGCAGCTCCCCTAGCGGGAGGGCCGTCGGTATGCGGTACTTC
14	TRBJ2-7	-	TRBV9	TRBD2	CASSPGLAGGPLYF	TGTGCCAGCAGCCCTGGACTAGCGGGAGGGCCTCTGTACTTC
14	TRBJ1-4	-	TRBV7-9	-	CASSSGPYEEKLFF	TGTGCCAGCAGCTCTGGGCCCTACGAAGAGAAACTGTTTTTT
15	TRBJ2-7	-	TRBV11-2	TRBD1	CASSFTDRVVYEQYF	TGTGCCAGCAGCTTCACGGACAGGGTAGTCTACGAGCAGTACTTC
14	TRBJ2-1	-	TRBV9	-	CASSVEIYDNEQFF	TGTGCCAGCAGCGTAGAGATTTACGACAATGAGCAGTTCTTC
14	TRBJ1-2	-	TRBV6-4	TRBD1	CASSPGQGSYGYTF	TGTGCCAGCAGTCCGGGACAGGGTAGCTATGGCTACACCTTC
13	TRBJ1-6	-	TRBV5-1	-	CASSLQDDSPLHF	TGCGCCAGCAGCCTCCAGGATGATTCACCCCTCCACTTT
14	TRBJ2-1	-	TRBV28	-	CASSLQGLYNEQFF	TGTGCCAGCAGTTTACAGGGGCTATACAATGAGCAGTTCTTC
12	TRBJ2-7	few	TRBV30	-	CAWSSAPYEQYF	TGTGCCTGGAGTTCAGCTCCCTACGAGCAGTACTTC
13	TRBJ2-1	-	TRBV4-3	-	CASSQDVGGEQFF	TGCGCCAGCAGCCAAGATGTTGGGGGCGAGCAGTTCTTC
14	TRBJ1-1	-	TRBV10-1	-	CASKSRAGNTEAFF	TGCGCCAGCAAGAGCAGGGCCGGGAACACTGAAGCTTTCTTT
11	TRBJ2-7	-	TRBV2	TRBD1	CASTGGNEQYF	TGTGCCAGTACAGGGGGAAACGAGCAGTACTTC
13	TRBJ2-7	-	TRBV7-8	-	CASSFRAYYEQYF	TGTGCCAGCAGCTTCAGGGCTTACTACGAGCAGTACTTC
14	TRBJ1-1	-	TRBV19	TRBD1	CASSRGQLNTEAFF	TGTGCCAGTAGTAGGGGACAGCTTAACACTGAAGCTTTCTTT
12	TRBJ1-2	few	TRBV6-1	-	CASSDGGLGYTF	TGTGCCAGCAGTGACGGGGGCCTTGGCTACACCTTC
16	TRBJ2-1	-	TRBV30	TRBD2	CAWSRRGGTSGTEQFF	TGTGCCTGGAGCCGACGGGGGGGGACTAGCGGGACTGAGCAGTTCTTC
14	TRBJ2-5	-	TRBV5-1	-	CASSLGLPSETQYF	TGCGCCAGCAGCTTGGGACTACCAAGTGAGACCCAGTACTTC
16	TRBJ2-5	-	TRBV4-3	-	CASSHLAGTEAETQYF	TGCGCCAGCAGCCATCTTGCAGGGACGGAGGCAGAGACCCAGTACTTC
13	TRBJ1-2	once	TRBV2	-	CASRLDGTYGYTF	TGTGCCAGCAGGTTGGACGGAACCTATGGCTACACCTTC
11	TRBJ1-4	-	TRBV20-1	TRBD1	CSATKGQELFF	TGCAGTGCCACCAAGGGACAGGAACTGTTTTTT
14	TRBJ2-4	once	TRBV5-5	-	CASSLTGSLNIQYF	TGTGCCAGCAGCTTGACAGGATCCCTAAACATTCAGTACTTC
14	TRBJ1-1	-	TRBV25-1	TRBD1	CASSEYPDRGEAFF	TGTGCCAGCAGTGAATACCCCGACAGGGGTGAAGCTTTCTTT
12	TRBJ1-1	-	TRBV29-1	-	CSVEVVNTEAFF	TGCAGCGTTGAAGTGGTGAACACTGAAGCTTTCTTT
16	TRBJ2-3	-	TRBV5-1	TRBD1	CASSLEQGAGVDTQYF	TGCGCCAGCAGCTTGGAACAGGGGGCAGGGGTAGATACGCAGTATTTT
12	TRBJ2-2	few	TRBV9	-	CASGSATGELFF	TGTGCCAGCGGGTCGGCAACCGGGGAGCTGTTTTTT
16	TRBJ1-3	-	TRBV4-2	-	CASSQDFRVSGNTIYF	TGTGCCAGCAGCCAAGACTTCAGGGTGTCTGGAAACACCATATATTTT